These 6 T cell receptor beta chains share one sample of origin, sequenced in a study of Graves' ophthalmopathy and Graves' hyperthyroidism. The authors amplified TCR beta CDR3 regions, and they did so from RNA transcripts for repertoire sequencing. Second-round multiplex PCR followed a first-round RT-PCR using HTBI primers. TCRdb itself ran the multiplex PCR reads through MiXCR, one entry per CDR3 protein. The sample lists hundreds of thousands of distinct CDR3 sequences; approximately 21% were seen once. What was sequenced was peripheral blood. The source of these receptors is a young woman with stable Graves' hyperthyroidism. Some clones in this sample may be carry-over from other donors' samples.

This clonotype was observed many times. V gene TRBV11-2 combines with J gene TRBJ1-6, with D perhaps TRBD1 (5 bases). Germline CDR1 and CDR2: SGHAT and FQNNGV. This CDR3 spans 17 amino acids. Trimming removed 2 bases from V and 10 bases from J, with 21 bases in between. CDR3 sequence: CASSLSTQGVGGSPLHF. Here the CDR3 DNA reads TGTGCCAGCAGCTTATCGACCCAGGGAGTTGGCGGGTCACCCCTCCACTTT.

This clonotype was counted at least ten times. One junction end does not reproduce the germline sequence, and a read error may be involved. The genes are TRBV14 and TRBJ2-5, with 10 positions matching TRBD2. The CDR3 spans 17 residues. From germline, CDR1 is SGHDN and CDR2 FVKESK. Written as DNA, the CDR3 is TGTGCCAGCAGCCAAGCGGCTAGCGGGGGCCACCAGGAGACCCAGTACTTC. Protein product: CASSQAASGGHQETQYF.

This clonotype was counted at least ten times. The chain couples TRBV6-1 to TRBJ1-1; 11 bases agree with TRBD1. Germline values: CDR1 MNHNS, CDR2 SASEGT. This CDR3 comprises 13 residues. V lost 4 bases and J lost 5; bases outside the gene matches: 0. The CDR3 bases are TGTGCCAGCAGTGGGGACAGGGGGACTGAAGCTTTCTTT. As protein: CASSGDRGTEAFF.

The chain employs TRBV11-2 and TRBJ2-7; TRBD1 matches at 7 bases. The V segment lost 8 bases and the J segment 4 bases; nucleotides outside the gene matches: 5. There are 12 residues in the CDR3. CDR1 and CDR2 (germline): SGHAT, FQNNGV. In nucleotides, the CDR3 is TGTGCCAGCGGGCGACAGGGATACGAGCAGTACTTC. Encoded protein: CASGRQGYEQYF.

The chain combines TRBV28 with TRBJ2-7, with D possibly called TRBD1 or TRBD2 (5 bases each). The CDR3 sequence is 12 residues long. CDR1 MDHEN and CDR2 SYDVKM come from the germline V gene. The germline V and J ends were trimmed by 6 bases and 3 bases, with 9 bases remaining between them. CDR3 coding DNA: TGTGCCAGCAGACTGAGGGGCTACGAGCAGTACTTC. This gives the protein CASRLRGYEQYF.

This clonotype came up many times. The rearrangement joins TRBV20-1 to TRBJ1-2; D not resolved. Germline V gives CDR1 DFQATT, CDR2 SNEGSKA (reference sequence). This CDR3 spans 13 amino acids. The V end lost 5 bases, the J end lost 4 bases, and 14 bases lay between the germline ends. The CDR3 region is CSALRTDPYGYTF. The CDR3 DNA reads as TGCAGTGCTCTAAGGACCGACCCCTATGGCTACACCTTC.